These 24 T cell receptor beta chains share one sample of origin, sequenced in a study of T cell repertoires in cytomegalovirus infection. One entry per CDR3 protein, called by TCRdb with MiXCR from the reads. The sample yields about 920,000 distinct CDR3 sequences, approximately 32% seen once. These receptors lack a known antigen. This specimen was cultured CD8+ T cells from PBMCs, taken from culture after CMV antigen stimulation. The origin of the receptors is a human donor in good health (CMV status not recorded). Some clones in this sample may be carry-over from other donors' samples.

Turning to this clonotype: At one end the junction does not follow the germline gene, possibly because of a read error. This chain joins TRBV6-5 and TRBJ1-1; TRBD1 matches at 12 bases. The CDR3 extends over 16 amino acids. Per germline, CDR1 MNHEY and CDR2 SVGAGI. The CDR3 protein is CASSYWDRGRGTGAFF. The CDR3, as DNA: TGTGCCAGCAGTTACTGGGACAGGGGGCGTGGGACTGGAGCTTTCTTT.

The V and J genes are TRBV27 and TRBJ2-5; D may be TRBD2 (7 bases). The CDR3 totals 14 residues. Trimming took off 4 bases at V and 4 bases at J, with 13 bases between the two ends. Germline assignment: CDR1 MNHEY and CDR2 SMNVEV (reference sequence). CDR3 nucleotides: TGTGCCAGCAGTTACGGGGGGCGGGGAGAGACCCAGTACTTC. Amino acids: CASSYGGRGETQYF.

This chain joins TRBV20-1 and TRBJ1-1, with D uncertain. The CDR3 covers 16 residues. Germline V gene data show CDR1 as DFQATT and CDR2 as SNEGSKA (reference sequence). Trimming removed 6 bases from V and 0 bases from J, with 20 bases in between. The CDR3 nucleotides are TGCAGTGCACCACCGGGCATCAGCGTTCTGAACACTGAAGCTTTCTTT. Translated: CSAPPGISVLNTEAFF.

The chain has TRBV7-9 and TRBJ1-1; D ambiguous. Germline loops: CDR1 SEHNR, CDR2 FQNEAQ (reference sequence). This CDR3 has 15 residues. V was cut by 3 bases and J by 1 base, with 12 bases left in between. CDR3 residues: CASSFWAVGNTEAFF. CDR3 DNA sequence: TGTGCCAGCAGCTTTTGGGCGGTGGGGAACACTGAAGCTTTCTTT.

The sample holds many counts of this clonotype. The J gene is TRBJ2-1, the V gene TRBV6-6, with D tentatively TRBD1 (5 bases). CDR3 size: 15 residues. The germline CDR1 and CDR2 sequences are MNHNY and SVGAGI (reference sequence). V lost 1 base, J lost 5 bases, and 12 bases lay in between. CDR3 region: CASSYLLRGNNEQFF. CDR3 coding DNA: TGTGCCAGCAGTTACTTACTAAGGGGAAACAATGAGCAGTTCTTC.

There are a few counts of this clonotype. This chain links TRBV6-1 with TRBJ1-4, with 10 bases fitting TRBD1. Trimming took 6 bases from V and 1 from J; bases not matched to a gene: 2. CDR1 is MNHNS, CDR2 SASEGT, per germline. This CDR3 is built from 15 residues. The CDR3 region is CASSWTGGTNEKLFF. The CDR3 DNA follows: TGTGCCAGCAGCTGGACAGGGGGAACTAATGAAAAACTGTTTTTT.

Only a few counts were recorded for this clonotype. Here the CDR3 reads CATAGERETQYF. The CDR3 DNA reads as TGTGCCACTGCAGGGGAACGAGAGACCCAGTACTTC. This chain uses TRBV10-3 with TRBJ2-5; TRBD1 is a possible D gene (6 bases). The CDR3 runs to 12 residues. Germline V gene lookup returns CDR1 ENHRY and CDR2 SYGVKD. Trimming shortened V by 10 bases and J by 4 bases, and 13 bases separated the two germline ends.

The chain carries TRBV7-6 and TRBJ1-5; D remains ambiguous. V lost 1 base to trimming and J lost 1 base, with 5 bases between them. This CDR3 has 14 residues. Germline assignment: CDR1 SGHVS and CDR2 FNYEAQ. CDR3 residues: CASSLEWSNQPQHF. CDR3 DNA: TGTGCCAGCAGCTTAGAATGGAGCAATCAGCCCCAGCATTTT. Together with reference TRBV7-6 and TRBJ1-5, the CDR3 gives the full variable domain: GAGVSQSPRYKVTKRGQDVALRCDPISGHVSLYWYRQALGQGPEFLTYFNYEAQQDKSGLPNDRFSAERPEGSISTLTIQRTEQRDSAMYRCASSLEWSNQPQHFGDGTRLSIL.

CDR3 loop: CASSQGRSNTEAFF. CDR3 nucleotides: TGTGCCAGCAGCCAGGGACGGTCAAACACTGAAGCTTTCTTT. The rearrangement joins TRBV27 to TRBJ1-1; D is possibly TRBD1 (5 bases). Germline V CDR1 and CDR2: MNHEY, SMNVEV (reference sequence). The CDR3 has 14 residues. V dropped 6 bases and J dropped 2 bases, with 13 bases sitting between them.

This clonotype was recorded many times. The chain has TRBV12-5 and TRBJ2-1, with D maybe TRBD2 (6 bases). Germline V lookup: CDR1 LGHNT, CDR2 FRNRAP. This CDR3 is 14 amino acids long. Between the trimmed V and J ends, which lost 5 bases and 2 bases, there was a span of 10 bases. CDR3 in amino acids: CASGAGPTYNEQFF. CDR3 coding DNA: TGTGCTAGTGGTGCGGGGCCCACCTACAATGAGCAGTTCTTC.

This clonotype was observed a handful of times. V and J are TRBV3-1 and TRBJ2-1; 11 nucleotides match TRBD2. J was trimmed by 6 bases and V by 3 bases; bases with no gene match: 1. CDR1 LGHDT and CDR2 YNNKEL come from the germline V gene (reference sequence). This CDR3 is built from 14 residues. The CDR3 sequence: CASSHLAGGNEQFF. Here the CDR3 DNA reads TGTGCCAGCAGCCACCTAGCGGGGGGCAATGAGCAGTTCTTC.

Many counts were recorded for this clonotype. The chain couples TRBV7-2 to TRBJ1-1; the D is unclear. Germline lookup yields CDR1 SGHTA and CDR2 FQGNSA. Trimming shortened V by 3 bases and J by 0 bases, and 11 bases separated the two germline ends. The CDR3 runs to 15 residues. The CDR3 loop reads CASSFGPTMNTEAFF. Written as DNA, the CDR3 is TGTGCCAGCAGCTTCGGCCCAACAATGAACACTGAAGCTTTCTTT.

This clonotype occurred many times. This chain links TRBV2 with TRBJ2-3, with D uncertain. The germline V gene encodes CDR1 SNHLY and CDR2 FYNNEI. The CDR3 has 14 residues. Trimming left V 2 bases short and J 5 bases short, with 11 bases between. CDR3 sequence reads: CASSEPLSGDTQYF. In DNA form, the CDR3 reads TGTGCCAGCAGTGAACCCCTTTCAGGAGATACGCAGTATTTT.

This sequence joins TRBV9 and TRBJ1-2, with 9 bases matching TRBD1. Germline values: CDR1 SGDLS, CDR2 YYNGEE. The CDR3 is 14 residues long. V lost 6 bases to trimming and J lost 5 bases; unmatched junction nucleotides: 8. Written as DNA, the CDR3 is TGTGCCAGCACCTACAGGGGGCAGGGGTATGGCTACACCTTC. The encoded protein is CASTYRGQGYGYTF.

The rearrangement joins TRBV27 to TRBJ1-1; D possibly corresponds to TRBD1 (6 bases). The CDR3 extends over 10 amino acids. The V gene's germline CDR1 is MNHEY and CDR2 SMNVEV (reference sequence). Trimming cost V 10 bases and J 11 bases, with 14 bases left between them. CDR3 DNA sequence: TGTGCCAACCGGACAGTCCAGGCTTTCTTT. This codes for CANRTVQAFF.

The table lists this clonotype with a few counts. The chain employs TRBV11-1 and TRBJ1-1; 8 bases map to TRBD1. J was trimmed by 8 bases and V by 4 bases; bases with no gene match: 6. CDR1 SGHAT and CDR2 FQDESV come from the germline V gene (reference sequence). This CDR3 region has 13 residues. The CDR3 DNA reads TGTGCCAGCAGCTCAACAGGGGGGTACGAAGCTTTCTTT. Protein: CASSSTGGYEAFF.

The chain employs TRBV10-3 and TRBJ1-1; D remains ambiguous. The CDR3 extends over 12 amino acids. Germline loops: CDR1 ENHRY, CDR2 SYGVKD. Trimming took off 2 bases at V and 1 base at J, with 2 bases between the two ends. The DNA for the CDR3 is TGTGCCATCAGTGAGAGGAACACTGAAGCTTTCTTT. It encodes CAISERNTEAFF.

V gene TRBV4-1 combines with J gene TRBJ2-7, with 12 positions matching TRBD1. Germline CDR1 reads MGHRA; CDR2 reads YSYEKL. V trimming: 3 bases; J trimming: 7 bases; junction bases outside the gene matches: 4. CDR3 length: 14 amino acids. In DNA, the CDR3 is TGCGCCAGCAGCCAGGGACAGGGGGCGGCGGAGCAGTACTTC. This sequence encodes CASSQGQGAAEQYF.

This clonotype was picked up a small number of times. This chain uses TRBV6-4 with TRBJ1-2; D ambiguous. The germline V gene has CDR1 MRHNA and CDR2 SNTAGT. V gave up 2 bases and J gave up 4 bases, with 14 bases separating them. CDR3 length: 15 amino acids. The CDR3 region has the DNA TGTGCCAGCAGTGACGCGCCCGACCTATCCTATGGCTACACCTTC. Residues: CASSDAPDLSYGYTF.

The chain joins TRBV6-2 or TRBV6-3 to TRBJ1-5; 9 bases are shared with TRBD1. The CDR3 totals 14 residues. Germline V gene sequence: CDR1 MNHEY, CDR2 SVGEGT. J gave up 9 bases and V 5 bases, and 8 bases lay outside the gene matches. The CDR3 region is CASSPGTGRWPQHF. The CDR3 coding sequence is TGTGCCAGCAGTCCCGGGACAGGGAGATGGCCCCAGCATTTT.

The CDR3 sequence is CASSLYGGENSPLHF. The CDR3 coding sequence is TGCGCCAGCAGCCTTTACGGGGGAGAGAATTCACCCCTCCACTTT. The chain is built from TRBV4-3 and TRBJ1-6, with a possible D match to TRBD1 (5 bases). CDR3 size: 15 residues. Trimming took 4 bases from V and 7 from J, leaving 14 bases between them. In germline, CDR1 is LGHNA, CDR2 YSLEER.

This rearrangement joins TRBV6-2 or TRBV6-3 to TRBJ1-1, with D perhaps matching TRBD1 (6 bases). Germline values: CDR1 MNHEY, CDR2 SVGEGT. V lost 6 bases and J 6 bases, leaving 11 bases between the germline ends. The CDR3 spans 12 residues. As DNA, the CDR3 is TGTGCCAGCAGACCCTACAGGGCTGAAGCTTTCTTT. Amino acid sequence: CASRPYRAEAFF.

This clonotype was seen a few times. The chain couples TRBV12-3 or TRBV12-4 to TRBJ2-5; TRBD1 matches at 8 bases. With 7 bases clipped from V and 3 bases from J, the junction kept 7 bases outside the gene matches. This CDR3 spans 14 amino acids. CDR3 sequence: CASTTDRGEETQYF. CDR3 bases: TGTGCCAGCACCACCGACAGGGGCGAAGAGACCCAGTACTTC.

This clonotype was observed many times. The rearrangement uses TRBV6-1 and TRBJ1-6; no definite D call. There are 14 residues in the CDR3. Trimming took 4 bases from V and 11 from J, leaving 15 bases between them. Germline V gene lookup returns CDR1 MNHNS and CDR2 SASEGT. CDR3 protein: CASSAAEAVPPLHF. As DNA, the CDR3 is TGTGCCAGCAGTGCCGCGGAGGCGGTACCACCCCTCCACTTT.